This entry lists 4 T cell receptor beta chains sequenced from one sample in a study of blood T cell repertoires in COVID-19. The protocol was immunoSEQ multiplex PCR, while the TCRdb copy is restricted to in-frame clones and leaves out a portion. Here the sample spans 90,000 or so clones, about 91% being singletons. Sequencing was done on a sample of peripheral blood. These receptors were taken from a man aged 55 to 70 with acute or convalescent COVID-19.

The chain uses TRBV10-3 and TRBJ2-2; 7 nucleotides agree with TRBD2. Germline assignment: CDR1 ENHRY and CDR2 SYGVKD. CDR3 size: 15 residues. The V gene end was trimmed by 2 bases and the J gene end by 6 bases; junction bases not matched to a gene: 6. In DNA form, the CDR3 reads TGTGCCATCAGTGAGCTGTCTAGCGGAGCCGGGGAGCTGTTTTTT. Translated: CAISELSSGAGELFF.

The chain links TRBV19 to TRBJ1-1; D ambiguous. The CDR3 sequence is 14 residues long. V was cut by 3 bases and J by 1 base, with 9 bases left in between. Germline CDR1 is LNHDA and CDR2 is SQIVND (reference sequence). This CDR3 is CASSMLRENTEAFF. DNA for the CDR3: TGTGCCAGTAGTATGTTGAGGGAGAACACTGAAGCTTTCTTT. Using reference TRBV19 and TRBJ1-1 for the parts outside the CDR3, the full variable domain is DGGITQSPKYLFRKEGQNVTLSCEQNLNHDAMYWYRQDPGQGLRLIYYSQIVNDFQKGDIAEGYSVSREKKESFPLTVTSAQKNPTAFYLCASSMLRENTEAFFGQGTRLTVV.

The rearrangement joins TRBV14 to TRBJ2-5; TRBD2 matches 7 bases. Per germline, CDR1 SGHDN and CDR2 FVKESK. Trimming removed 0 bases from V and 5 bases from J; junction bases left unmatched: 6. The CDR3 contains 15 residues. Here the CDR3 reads CASSQDVTSWETQYF. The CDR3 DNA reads TGTGCCAGCAGCCAAGACGTGACTAGCTGGGAGACCCAGTACTTC.

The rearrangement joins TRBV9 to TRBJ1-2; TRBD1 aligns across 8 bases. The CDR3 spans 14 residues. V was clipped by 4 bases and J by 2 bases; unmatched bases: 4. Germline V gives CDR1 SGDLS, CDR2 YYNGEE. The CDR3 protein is CASSKGQENYGYTF. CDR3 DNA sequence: TGTGCCAGCAGCAAGGGACAGGAGAACTATGGCTACACCTTC.